These 5 T cell receptor beta chains originate from one sample sequenced in a study of blood T cell repertoires in COVID-19 (dated by TCRdb to the early 2020s). The library was built by means of the immunoSEQ multiplex PCR assay. TCRdb limited this immuneACCESS table to in-frame rearrangements with V and J called. A share of clones is missing; checked studies link under half to unresolved V genes, and the rest is unexplained. The sample table shows 200,000 to 250,000 clones, and approximately 90% are seen once. 11% of the sample lies in the top ten. The sequencing sample was made of peripheral blood. These receptors were obtained from a man in his fifties with COVID-19, enrolled during active disease.

The CDR3, as DNA: TGTGCCAGCAGCGCACAGGGTTTTGATGAAAAACTGTTTTTT. This sequence encodes CASSAQGFDEKLFF. V and J are TRBV7-9 and TRBJ1-4, with D maybe TRBD1 (6 bases). CDR3 length: 14 amino acids. Per the germline V gene, CDR1 is SEHNR and CDR2 is FQNEAQ (reference sequence). V was cut by 5 bases and J by 6 bases, with 13 bases left in between.

The chain recombines TRBV6-2 or TRBV6-3 with TRBJ1-5; TRBD1 is a possible D gene (5 bases). Germline-derived CDR1 and CDR2 are MNHEY and SVGEGT. The CDR3 is made up of 14 amino acids. Trimming took 5 bases from V and 3 from J, leaving 11 bases between them. The CDR3: CASSTRGLNQPQHF. CDR3 nucleotide sequence: TGTGCCAGCAGTACGCGGGGCCTCAATCAGCCCCAGCATTTT.

The chain joins TRBV24-1 to TRBJ2-2; 7 bases fit TRBD2. CDR1 and CDR2 from the germline V gene are KGHDR and SFDVKD. This CDR3 comprises 14 residues. CDR3 residues: CATGGGTNTGELFF. CDR3 bases: TGTGCTACAGGCGGGGGAACGAACACCGGGGAGCTGTTTTTT.

The V gene is TRBV29-1, the J gene TRBJ1-4, with D perhaps TRBD1 (6 bases). Trimming left V 6 bases short and J 6 bases short, with 17 bases between. From germline, CDR1 is SQVTM and CDR2 ANQGSEA. This CDR3 has 14 residues. The CDR3 region is CSVATGFGYEKLFF. For the CDR3, the DNA is TGCAGCGTGGCCACAGGGTTCGGGTATGAAAAACTGTTTTTT.

The J gene is TRBJ2-3, the V gene TRBV5-1, with TRBD2 matching over 7 bases. The CDR3 is made up of 15 amino acids. From germline, CDR1 is SGHRS and CDR2 YFSETQ. J was trimmed by 3 bases and V by 4 bases; bases with no gene match: 8. CDR3 DNA sequence: TGCGCCAGCAGCCCGACTAGCCCTGGAACAGATACGCAGTATTTT. Translated, it gives CASSPTSPGTDTQYF.